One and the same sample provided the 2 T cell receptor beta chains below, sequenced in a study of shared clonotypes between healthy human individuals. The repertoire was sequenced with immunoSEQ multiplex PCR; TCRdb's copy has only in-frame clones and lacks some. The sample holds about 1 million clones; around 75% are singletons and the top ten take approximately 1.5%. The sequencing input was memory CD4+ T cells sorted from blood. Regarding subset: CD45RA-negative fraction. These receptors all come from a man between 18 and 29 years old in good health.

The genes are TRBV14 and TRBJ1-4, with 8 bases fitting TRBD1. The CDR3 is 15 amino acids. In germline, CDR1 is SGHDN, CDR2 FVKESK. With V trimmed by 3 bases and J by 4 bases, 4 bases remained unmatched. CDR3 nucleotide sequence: TGTGCCAGCAGCCAGATACAGGGGGTTAATGAAAAACTGTTTTTT. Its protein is CASSQIQGVNEKLFF.

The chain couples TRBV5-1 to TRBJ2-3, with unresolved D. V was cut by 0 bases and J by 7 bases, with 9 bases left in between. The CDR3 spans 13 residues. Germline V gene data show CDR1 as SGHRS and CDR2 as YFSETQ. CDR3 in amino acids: CASSLDVPNTQYF. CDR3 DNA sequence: TGCGCCAGCAGCTTGGATGTACCAAATACGCAGTATTTT.